Below are 26 T cell receptor beta chains sequenced from a single sample in a study of cytomegalovirus exposure and HLA in healthy donors. Researchers ran the PCR with 60 Vbeta and 13 Jbeta primers. This table comes from immunoSEQ multiplex PCR, and its TCRdb copy is limited to in-frame clones, with some not included. The data contain some 190,000 clones, about 82% of them seen just once; the ten biggest clones take up around 1.5%. What was sequenced was PBMCs. The source is a man aged 18-30 years in good health and CMV-seronegative.

This clone has just one count. The CDR3 bases are TGTGCCAGCAGACCCGGGACAGCGGGTTACAATGAGCAGTTCTTC. Translating gives CASRPGTAGYNEQFF. The V call is TRBV6-5, the J call TRBJ2-1, with D possibly TRBD1 on 7 matching bases. V was pared by 6 bases and J by 4 bases, with 16 bases between. The CDR3 contains 15 residues. The germline gives CDR1 MNHEY, CDR2 SVGAGI.

The J gene is TRBJ1-2, the V gene TRBV29-1, with TRBD1 as a possible D gene (6 bases). The CDR3 covers 12 residues. V was pared by 8 bases and J by 4 bases, with 14 bases between. Germline assignment: CDR1 SQVTM and CDR2 ANQGSEA. CDR3 bases: TGCAGCTCCAACAGGGAAACCTATGGCTACACCTTC. Translating gives CSSNRETYGYTF.

This chain joins TRBV28 and TRBJ2-3, with TRBD2 matching over 8 bases. The CDR3 totals 14 residues. CDR1 is MDHEN, CDR2 SYDVKM, per germline. The V and J ends lost 5 bases and 2 bases, in that order; junction bases with no gene match: 3. The CDR3 protein is CASSPGLATDTQYF. CDR3 nucleotide sequence: TGTGCCAGCAGTCCCGGACTAGCCACAGATACGCAGTATTTT.

The rearrangement uses TRBV4-1 and TRBJ2-1; 7 bases are a match to TRBD1. Germline V gene data show CDR1 as MGHRA and CDR2 as YSYEKL. The CDR3 extends over 16 amino acids. With V trimmed by 4 bases and J by 1 base, 7 bases remained unmatched. The CDR3 protein is CASSPLKGASYNEQFF. The DNA of the CDR3 is TGCGCCAGCAGCCCGTTAAAGGGGGCATCCTACAATGAGCAGTTCTTC.

The chain combines TRBV4-1 with TRBJ2-2, with D possibly TRBD2 on 5 matching bases. This CDR3 has 14 residues. Trimming took off 0 bases at V and 3 bases at J, with 5 bases between the two ends. The V gene's germline CDR1 is MGHRA and CDR2 YSYEKL. The DNA of the CDR3 is TGCGCCAGCAGCCAAGAGGGAGACACCGGGGAGCTGTTTTTT. This gives the protein CASSQEGDTGELFF.

The chain employs TRBV7-9 and TRBJ2-1; 15 positions match TRBD2. The CDR3 is 17 amino acids. Germline V gives CDR1 SEHNR, CDR2 FQNEAQ (reference sequence). J lost 6 bases, V lost 0 bases, and 3 bases had no gene match. The CDR3 sequence is CASSLAGLAGGTNEQFF. CDR3 DNA: TGTGCCAGCAGCTTAGCGGGACTAGCGGGGGGAACCAATGAGCAGTTCTTC. Full variable domain (rest looked up from reference TRBV7-9 and TRBJ2-1): DTGVSQNPRHKITKRGQNVTFRCDPISEHNRLYWYRQTLGQGPEFLTYFQNEAQLEKSRLLSDRFSAERPKGSFSTLEIQRTEQGDSAMYLCASSLAGLAGGTNEQFFGPGTRLTVL.

This sequence joins TRBV7-3 and TRBJ1-1, with D possibly TRBD1 on 6 matching bases. V was shortened by 1 base and J by 3 bases, with 9 bases between the two germline ends. Germline assignment: CDR1 SGHTA and CDR2 FQGTGA. The CDR3 is 14 residues long. The CDR3 loop reads CASSLMAGDTEAFF. CDR3 coding DNA: TGTGCCAGCAGCTTAATGGCAGGGGACACTGAAGCTTTCTTT.

The V call is TRBV29-1, the J call TRBJ2-3; 8 bases are shared with TRBD2. Germline lookup yields CDR1 SQVTM and CDR2 ANQGSEA. V dropped 4 bases and J dropped 3; count of bases not matched to a gene: 9. CDR3 size: 15 residues. The CDR3 protein is CSVAARLANTDTQYF. CDR3 DNA: TGCAGCGTTGCGGCCCGACTAGCGAATACAGATACGCAGTATTTT.

The rearrangement uses TRBV6-5 and TRBJ2-3; D may be TRBD1 (5 bases). V was clipped by 6 bases and J by 0 bases, with 10 bases between them. The CDR3 spans 14 residues. Germline V gene sequence: CDR1 MNHEY, CDR2 SVGAGI. The CDR3 is CASRRTPSTDTQYF. CDR3 DNA sequence: TGTGCCAGCAGACGGACACCTAGCACAGATACGCAGTATTTT.

The rearrangement uses TRBV11-3 and TRBJ2-5; 10 bases align to TRBD2. There are 17 residues in the CDR3. The trim removed 0 bases at V and 5 bases at J, leaving 9 bases unmatched. CDR1 is SGHNT, CDR2 YENEEA, per germline. Written as DNA, the CDR3 is TGTGCCAGCAGCTTAGATCTGAGCGGGAGGGCTCGCGAGACCCAGTACTTC. Translating gives CASSLDLSGRARETQYF.

The genes are TRBV29-1 and TRBJ1-2; D possibly corresponds to TRBD1 (6 bases). This CDR3 spans 11 amino acids. Per germline, CDR1 SQVTM and CDR2 ANQGSEA. Deletions cut 4 bases from V and 6 bases from J, with 9 bases between. The CDR3 nucleotides are TGCAGCGTTGCACAGGGCCATGGCTACACCTTC. Its protein is CSVAQGHGYTF. Drawing the rest from reference TRBV29-1 and TRBJ1-2, the complete variable domain is SAVISQKPSRDICQRGTSLTIQCQVDSQVTMMFWYRQQPGQSLTLIATANQGSEATYESGFVIDKFPISRPNLTFSTLTVSNMSPEDSSIYLCSVAQGHGYTFGSGTRLTVV.

The rearrangement uses TRBV6-6 and TRBJ2-3; 7 bases match TRBD2. This CDR3 contains 15 residues. Trimming cost V 4 bases and J 4 bases; bases outside gene matches: 8. Germline assignment: CDR1 MNHNY and CDR2 SVGAGI (reference sequence). The CDR3 nucleotides read TGTGCCAGCAGTTCGACCGTTGGGGGGGCAGATACGCAGTATTTT. Its translation: CASSSTVGGADTQYF.

The rearrangement links TRBV10-2 to TRBJ1-3; D may be TRBD1 (5 bases). Trimming took off 0 bases at V and 8 bases at J, with 11 bases between the two ends. Germline V gene sequence: CDR1 WSHSY, CDR2 SAAADI. The CDR3 totals 14 residues. The CDR3: CASSESGRVDTIYF. The CDR3 DNA follows: TGCGCCAGCAGTGAGTCGGGCAGGGTGGACACCATATATTTT.

The chain joins TRBV5-1 to TRBJ1-2; D might be TRBD1 (6 bases). Germline-derived CDR1 and CDR2 are SGHRS and YFSETQ. This CDR3 is 14 amino acids long. V lost 4 bases to trimming and J lost 8 bases, with 18 bases between them. The DNA of the CDR3 is TGCGCCAGCAGCCCGTCGGGGGGGGCTTTCGGCTACACCTTC. Translating gives CASSPSGGAFGYTF. The full variable domain, with the rest looked up from reference TRBV5-1 and TRBJ1-2, is KAGVTQTPRYLIKTRGQQVTLSCSPISGHRSVSWYQQTPGQGLQFLFEYFSETQRNKGNFPGRFSGRQFSNSRSEMNVSTLELGDSALYLCASSPSGGAFGYTFGSGTRLTVV.

The V call is TRBV10-3, the J call TRBJ2-7, with TRBD2 matching over 8 bases. Germline V gene data show CDR1 as ENHRY and CDR2 as SYGVKD. This CDR3 region has 15 residues. V shed 2 bases, J shed 3 bases, and the junction held 6 bases outside the gene matches. The CDR3, as DNA: TGTGCCATCAGTGAGGCTAGCGGGCCCAACTACGAGCAGTACTTC. It specifies CAISEASGPNYEQYF.

J is TRBJ2-5 and V is TRBV5-1; D is undetermined. Looked up from germline, CDR1 is SGHRS and CDR2 is YFSETQ. CDR3 length: 12 residues. Deletions cut 6 bases from V and 6 bases from J, with 12 bases between. In DNA form, the CDR3 reads TGCGCCAGCACCCCTGGCAGTAAGACCCAGTACTTC. As protein: CASTPGSKTQYF.

In this sample, this clone turned up once. The V gene is TRBV6-4, the J gene TRBJ2-3; D perhaps matches TRBD2 (6 bases). CDR3 length: 13 amino acids. The germline gives CDR1 MRHNA, CDR2 SNTAGT. Between the trimmed V and J ends, which lost 2 bases and 6 bases, there was a span of 9 bases. The CDR3 reads CASSDRAGDTQYF. Here the CDR3 DNA reads TGTGCCAGCAGTGACAGGGCGGGGGATACGCAGTATTTT.

This chain links TRBV29-1 with TRBJ1-1; D is unclear. The CDR3 spans 14 residues. The germline V and J ends were trimmed by 7 bases and 2 bases, with 17 bases remaining between them. From germline, CDR1 is SQVTM and CDR2 ANQGSEA. The CDR3 sequence: CSAPTKAANTEAFF. The CDR3 DNA reads as TGCAGCGCCCCCACCAAGGCGGCCAACACTGAAGCTTTCTTT.

V gene TRBV18 combines with J gene TRBJ1-4; 7 bases fit TRBD1. Germline V gene data show CDR1 as KGHSH and CDR2 as LQKENI. This CDR3 has 16 residues. Trimming removed 6 bases from V and 4 bases from J; junction bases left unmatched: 11. The CDR3 reads CASSRASGQSNEKLFF. The DNA of the CDR3 is TGTGCCAGCTCCCGTGCCTCGGGACAGAGTAATGAAAAACTGTTTTTT.

The chain carries TRBV19 and TRBJ2-3, with D maybe TRBD2 (7 bases). V was cut by 6 bases and J by 3 bases, with 16 bases left in between. Germline V gene sequence: CDR1 LNHDA, CDR2 SQIVND (reference sequence). The CDR3 covers 15 residues. The CDR3 protein is CASSPGGRGTDTQYF. Here the CDR3 DNA reads TGTGCCAGTAGCCCCGGGGGGCGGGGGACAGATACGCAGTATTTT.

V usage is TRBV6-5 and J usage is TRBJ2-1, with TRBD2 matching over 7 bases. J lost 12 bases, V lost 5 bases, and 7 bases had no gene match. This CDR3 has 12 amino acids. Germline CDR1 reads MNHEY; CDR2 reads SVGAGI. The CDR3 region has the DNA TGTGCCAGCAGTCCGGGACTATTGGCGCAGTTCTTC. It encodes CASSPGLLAQFF.

This chain links TRBV18 with TRBJ2-7; the D gene is possibly TRBD1 (6 bases). V was trimmed by 6 bases and J by 6 bases, leaving 21 bases between them. The germline V gene encodes CDR1 KGHSH and CDR2 LQKENI. The CDR3 totals 15 residues. The CDR3 protein is CASSQAMGAGGEQYF. In DNA form, the CDR3 reads TGTGCCAGCTCGCAGGCTATGGGGGCCGGAGGCGAGCAGTACTTC.

V is TRBV11-2 and J is TRBJ2-5; 8 nucleotides align to TRBD1. This CDR3 comprises 15 residues. The trim removed 3 bases at V and 1 base at J, leaving 4 bases unmatched. The germline V gene encodes CDR1 SGHAT and CDR2 FQNNGV. CDR3 amino acids: CASSFGTGVQETQYF. CDR3 nucleotide sequence: TGTGCCAGCAGCTTTGGGACAGGTGTCCAAGAGACCCAGTACTTC. The complete variable domain, with remaining parts taken from reference TRBV11-2 and TRBJ2-5, reads EAGVAQSPRYKIIEKRQSVAFWCNPISGHATLYWYQQILGQGPKLLIQFQNNGVVDDSQLPKDRFSAERLKGVDSTLKIQPAKLEDSAVYLCASSFGTGVQETQYFGPGTRLLVL.

The V call is TRBV4-1, the J call TRBJ2-1, with 7 bases lining up with TRBD2. The CDR3 runs 16 residues. Trimming cost V 0 bases and J 10 bases; bases outside gene matches: 12. Germline V gene lookup returns CDR1 MGHRA and CDR2 YSYEKL. CDR3 DNA sequence: TGCGCCAGCAGCCAAGAAGTAATGGTGCGGGAGAAGGAGCAGTTCTTC. Amino acid sequence: CASSQEVMVREKEQFF.

This clone was observed a single time. V gene TRBV30 combines with J gene TRBJ2-1; 7 nucleotides align to TRBD2. The CDR3 spans 13 residues. V lost 0 bases and J lost 9; bases outside the gene matches: 5. Germline-derived CDR1 and CDR2 are GTSNPN and SVGIG (reference sequence). The CDR3 here is CAWSVAGSGEQFF. DNA for the CDR3: TGTGCCTGGAGTGTAGCGGGATCGGGTGAGCAGTTCTTC.

The CDR3 nucleotides are TGTGCCATCACCACGGGACTAGCGGAGTACAATGAGCAGTTCTTC. This translates into CAITTGLAEYNEQFF. This chain uses TRBV10-3 with TRBJ2-1; 11 bases align to TRBD2. Trimming at V came to 7 bases and at J to 4 bases, leaving 6 bases not matched to a gene. The germline gives CDR1 ENHRY, CDR2 SYGVKD. The CDR3 is 15 amino acids.